Listed below are T cell receptor beta chains from one sample, sequenced in a study of cytomegalovirus exposure and HLA in healthy donors. Produced via immunoSEQ multiplex PCR; TCRdb's table is partial and in-frame only. The repertoire consists of about 130,000 clones, with approximately 80% occurring once and the leading ten covering roughly 1.2%. The sample consisted of PBMCs. These TCRs come from a girl aged 2-9 years in good health and CMV-seronegative. CDR3s include the opening cysteine and the closing phenylalanine or tryptophan. A D gene is named only where the DNA matches it firmly. Rows may omit the clone size; those that give it use once, few, many or a size class.

d_call j_call clone_size v_call cdr3_nt cdr3_aa
TRBD1 TRBJ2-7 NA TRBV5-1 TGCGCCAGCAGCTTGGGGGGCCCGGGACAGGGAACCTACGAGCAGTACTTC CASSLGGPGQGTYEQYF
TRBD1 TRBJ2-7 NA TRBV19 TGTGCCAGTAGTATTAGGGACAGGGCCTACGAGCAGTACTTC CASSIRDRAYEQYF
TRBD1 TRBJ1-2 NA TRBV27 TGTGCCAGCAGTACCGCCCGGGACAGGGGGCTTGGGAACTATGGCTACACCTTC CASSTARDRGLGNYGYTF
NA TRBJ2-1 NA TRBV30 TGTGCCTGGAGTGTACCCGCAGGTGAGCAGTTCTTC CAWSVPAGEQFF
NA TRBJ2-2 NA TRBV27 TGTGCCAGCAGTTTATCGCTAGAGGACACCGGGGAGCTGTTTTTT CASSLSLEDTGELFF
NA TRBJ2-3 once TRBV13 TGTGCCAGCAGCCCCATGGTAGCCGGGAGAGATACGCAGTATTTT CASSPMVAGRDTQYF
NA TRBJ2-4 few TRBV10-3 TGTGCCATCAGTGATGAGGGAACCAAAAACATTCAGTACTTC CAISDEGTKNIQYF
NA TRBJ1-2 NA TRBV28 TGTGCCAGCACTACTTGGGGGGGAGGAGATACTAGTGGCTACACCTTC CASTTWGGGDTSGYTF
NA TRBJ1-2 once TRBV14 TGTGCCAGCAGCCAAGATCGGGTGACCTACACCTTC CASSQDRVTYTF
TRBD1 TRBJ1-2 NA TRBV7-9 TGTGCCAGCAGCAAACAAGGAGGGGGACAGGGTGTTAACTATGGCTACACCTTC CASSKQGGGQGVNYGYTF
NA TRBJ2-5 NA TRBV2 TGTGCCAGCAGTACTACCAAACTGGAGACCCAGTACTTC CASSTTKLETQYF
TRBD1 TRBJ1-2 NA TRBV6-1 TGTGCCAGCAGTGAGGACAGGGGGCGTTATGGCTACACCTTC CASSEDRGRYGYTF
NA TRBJ2-2 NA TRBV10-1 TGCGCCAGCAGTGAGTCACCACCTACGGCCGGGGAGCTGTTTTTT CASSESPPTAGELFF
NA TRBJ2-2 NA TRBV29-1 TGCAGCGGTGGACTAATCACCGGGGAGCTGTTTTTT CSGGLITGELFF
NA TRBJ2-7 once TRBV2 TGTGCCAGCAGTGAGGCCGGCGGGAACGAGCAGTACTTC CASSEAGGNEQYF
NA TRBJ1-1 NA TRBV29-1 TGCAGCGTTGAGGGCCTGGCGGGCTTCGCTGAAGCTTTCTTT CSVEGLAGFAEAFF
NA TRBJ2-1 NA TRBV19 TGTGCCAGTAGTAGGGGGGGCCGCTTCGATGAGCAGTTCTTC CASSRGGRFDEQFF
TRBD2 TRBJ2-7 NA TRBV4-2 TGTGCCAGCAGCCAGCAAGGTGGGACTACCATTTACGAGCAGTACTTC CASSQQGGTTIYEQYF
NA TRBJ2-1 NA TRBV6-4 TGTGCCAGCAGTGCCTCTAGGGGCCCCTACAATGAGCAGTTCTTC CASSASRGPYNEQFF
TRBD1 TRBJ2-5 NA TRBV7-9 TGTGCCAGCAGCTTAGTTCAGGGGGCATTGGAGACCCAGTACTTC CASSLVQGALETQYF
NA TRBJ2-3 NA TRBV10-3 TGTGCCATCAGTGAGGAGGATTATGGAGATACGCAGTATTTT CAISEEDYGDTQYF
NA TRBJ2-7 NA TRBV4-1 TGCGCCAGCAGCCAAGGATTGGGGCAGGGTAACCCCATTTACGAGCAGTACTTC CASSQGLGQGNPIYEQYF
NA TRBJ2-7 NA TRBV30 TGTGCCTGGAGTGGGGCAGTAAGCTCCTACGAGCAGTACTTC CAWSGAVSSYEQYF